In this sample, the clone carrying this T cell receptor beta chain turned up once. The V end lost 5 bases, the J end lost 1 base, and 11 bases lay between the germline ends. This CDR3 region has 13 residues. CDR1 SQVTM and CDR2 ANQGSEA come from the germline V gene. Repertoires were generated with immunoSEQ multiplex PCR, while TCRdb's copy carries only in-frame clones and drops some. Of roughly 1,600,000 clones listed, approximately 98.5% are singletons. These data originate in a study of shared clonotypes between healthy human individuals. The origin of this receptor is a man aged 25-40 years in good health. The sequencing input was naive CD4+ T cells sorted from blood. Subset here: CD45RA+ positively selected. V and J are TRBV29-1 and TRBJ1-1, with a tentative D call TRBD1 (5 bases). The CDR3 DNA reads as TGCAGCGTTTCTCCGGGGGGGAACACTGAAGCTTTCTTT. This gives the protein CSVSPGGNTEAFF.